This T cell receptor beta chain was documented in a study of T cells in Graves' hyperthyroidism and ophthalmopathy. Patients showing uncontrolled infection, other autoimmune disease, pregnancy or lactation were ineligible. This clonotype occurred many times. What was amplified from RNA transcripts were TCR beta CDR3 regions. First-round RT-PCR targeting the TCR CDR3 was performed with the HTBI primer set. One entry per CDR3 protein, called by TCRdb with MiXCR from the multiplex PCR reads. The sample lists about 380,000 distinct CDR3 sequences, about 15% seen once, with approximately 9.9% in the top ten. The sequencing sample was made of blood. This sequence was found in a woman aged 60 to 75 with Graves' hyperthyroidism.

This chain's CDR3 is CASSPGTSGDEQYF. The DNA of the CDR3 is TGTGCCAGCTCACCCGGGACTAGCGGGGACGAGCAGTACTTC. This sequence joins TRBV18 and TRBJ2-7; the match to TRBD2 covers 13 bases. The CDR3 contains 14 residues. Trimming at V came to 3 bases and at J to 5 bases, leaving 1 base not matched to a gene. Germline V gene sequence: CDR1 KGHSH, CDR2 LQKENI.